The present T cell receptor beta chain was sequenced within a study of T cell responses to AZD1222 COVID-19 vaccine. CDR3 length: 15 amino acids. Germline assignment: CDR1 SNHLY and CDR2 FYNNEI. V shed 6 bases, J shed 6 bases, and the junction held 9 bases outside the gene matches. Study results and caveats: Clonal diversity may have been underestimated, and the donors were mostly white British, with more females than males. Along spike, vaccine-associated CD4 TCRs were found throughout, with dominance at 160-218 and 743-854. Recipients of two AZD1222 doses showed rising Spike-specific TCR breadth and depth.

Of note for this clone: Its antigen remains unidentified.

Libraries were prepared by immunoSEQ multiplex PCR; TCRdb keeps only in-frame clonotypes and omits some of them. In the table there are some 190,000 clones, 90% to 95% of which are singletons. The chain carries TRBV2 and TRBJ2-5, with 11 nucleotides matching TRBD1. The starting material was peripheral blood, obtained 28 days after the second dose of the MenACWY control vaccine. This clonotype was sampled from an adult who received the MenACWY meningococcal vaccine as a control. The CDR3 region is CASRKGTGGVQTQYF. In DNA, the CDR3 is TGTGCCAGCAGAAAAGGGACAGGGGGTGTACAGACCCAGTACTTC. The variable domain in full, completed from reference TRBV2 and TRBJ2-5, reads EPEVTQTPSHQVTQMGQEVILRCVPISNHLYFYWYRQILGQKVEFLVSFYNNEISEKSEIFDDQFSVERPDGSNFTLKIRSTKLEDSAMYFCASRKGTGGVQTQYFGPGTRLLVL.